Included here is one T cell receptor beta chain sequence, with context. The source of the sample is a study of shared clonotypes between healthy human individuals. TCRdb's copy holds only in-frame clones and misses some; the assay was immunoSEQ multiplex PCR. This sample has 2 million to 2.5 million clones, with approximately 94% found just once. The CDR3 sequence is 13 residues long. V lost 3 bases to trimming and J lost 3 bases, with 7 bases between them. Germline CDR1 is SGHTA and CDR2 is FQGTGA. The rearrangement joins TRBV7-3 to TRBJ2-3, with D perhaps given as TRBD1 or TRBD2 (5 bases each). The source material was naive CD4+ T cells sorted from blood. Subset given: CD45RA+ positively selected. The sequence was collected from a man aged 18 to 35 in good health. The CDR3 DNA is TGTGCCAGCAGCTTCGGGGCAACAGATACGCAGTATTTT. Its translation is CASSFGATDTQYF.